This TCR beta chain was sequenced for a study of OX40 agonist ivuxolimab in advanced cancers. This CDR3 has 19 residues. Regarding the study as a whole: Expanded clones were, on average, more numerous in CD8+ T cells than in CD4+. Partial responders receiving 0.1-3.0 mg/kg showed among the lowest clonal expansion.

For this clone: Its antigen is as yet unknown.

Sequencing used immunoSEQ multiplex PCR; TCRdb keeps in-frame clones, though not all of them. In the table there are over 85,000 clones, roughly 87% of which are singletons. This chain connects TRBV21-1 to TRBJ1-5. TRBV21-1 is recorded as a pseudogene. The TCR sequence derives from an adult with an advanced solid tumor such as melanoma, head and neck, liver or kidney cancer. This specimen was CD4+ or CD8+ T cells sorted from blood, taken in a trial of the OX40 agonist ivuxolimab. The CDR3 DNA reads as TGTGCCAGCAGCAAAGGTCCTGTTGGGGGGCTGTTTGTCAATCAGCCCCAGCATTTT. It yields the protein CASSKGPVGGLFVNQPQHF.